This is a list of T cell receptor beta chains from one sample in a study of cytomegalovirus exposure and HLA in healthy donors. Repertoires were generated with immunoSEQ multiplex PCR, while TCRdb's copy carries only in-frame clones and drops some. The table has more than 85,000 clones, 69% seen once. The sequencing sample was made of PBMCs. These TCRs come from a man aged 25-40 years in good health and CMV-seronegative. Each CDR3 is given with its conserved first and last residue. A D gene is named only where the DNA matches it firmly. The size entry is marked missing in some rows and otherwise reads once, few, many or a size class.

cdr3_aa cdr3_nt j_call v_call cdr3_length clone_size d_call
CASSVGSHLYGYTF TGTGCCAGCAGCGTAGGTTCACACCTCTATGGCTACACCTTC TRBJ1-2 TRBV9 14 NA NA
CASRKQGSRNQPQHF TGTGCCAGCAGAAAACAGGGGTCGCGCAATCAGCCCCAGCATTTT TRBJ1-5 TRBV28 15 NA TRBD1
CASSPAGGLSYEQYF TGTGCCAGCAGCCCCGCAGGGGGTCTTAGCTACGAGCAGTACTTC TRBJ2-7 TRBV5-4 15 NA TRBD1
CATSRDQGGNTEAFF TGTGCCACCAGCAGAGATCAGGGGGGGAACACTGAAGCTTTCTTT TRBJ1-1 TRBV15 15 NA TRBD1
CASSGGQPYEQYF TGTGCCAGCAGCGGGGGACAGCCTTACGAGCAGTACTTC TRBJ2-7 TRBV5-6 13 once TRBD1
CASSRRQGPLAKNIQYF TGTGCCAGCAGCCGCAGACAGGGTCCCCTAGCCAAAAACATTCAGTACTTC TRBJ2-4 TRBV5-4 17 NA TRBD1
CASSLEQGIEQFF TGTGCCAGCAGCTTGGAACAGGGCATTGAGCAGTTCTTC TRBJ2-1 TRBV11-1 13 NA NA
CAWSHNPGQETQYF TGTGCCTGGAGTCATAATCCAGGGCAAGAGACCCAGTACTTC TRBJ2-5 TRBV30 14 few NA
CASSEYALSSTDTQYF TGTGCCAGCAGCGAATACGCCCTATCTAGCACAGATACGCAGTATTTT TRBJ2-3 TRBV7-2 16 NA NA
CASSVTTGGGSPLHF TGTGCCAGCAGCGTGACGACAGGGGGAGGTTCACCCCTCCACTTT TRBJ1-6 TRBV9 15 once TRBD1
CASSDDLGLAGSYNEQFF TGTGCCAGCAGTGATGACCTTGGACTAGCGGGTTCCTACAATGAGCAGTTCTTC TRBJ2-1 TRBV2 18 NA TRBD2
CASRRTGFEKLFF TGTGCCAGCAGGAGGACAGGATTTGAAAAACTGTTTTTT TRBJ1-4 TRBV2 13 once TRBD1
CASSVGSGVSNEQFF TGTGCCAGCAGCGTAGGGTCGGGAGTTAGCAATGAGCAGTTCTTC TRBJ2-1 TRBV9 15 NA NA
CASSYSWDAGTEAFF TGTGCCAGCAGTTACTCCTGGGACGCGGGGACTGAAGCTTTCTTT TRBJ1-1 TRBV6-6 15 NA NA
CASSYRQGGDEQFF TGTGCCAGCAGCTACAGACAGGGCGGGGATGAGCAGTTCTTC TRBJ2-1 TRBV7-2 14 NA NA
CASSQESLFPQYF TGTGCCAGCAGCCAAGAGTCGCTATTCCCCCAGTACTTC TRBJ2-5 TRBV14 13 few NA
CASSLGGTSGNEQYF TGTGCCAGCAGTTTAGGGGGAACTAGCGGGAACGAGCAGTACTTC TRBJ2-7 TRBV28 15 NA TRBD2
CSVVGASGMWQFF TGCAGCGTTGTGGGGGCGAGCGGGATGTGGCAGTTCTTC TRBJ2-1 TRBV29-1 13 NA NA
CASSGKGRGRPSTDTQYF TGTGCCAGTAGTGGCAAGGGCAGGGGGCGGCCTAGCACAGATACGCAGTATTTT TRBJ2-3 TRBV19 18 few TRBD1
CASTPNGQNTEAFF TGTGCCAGCACCCCGAACGGTCAGAACACTGAAGCTTTCTTT TRBJ1-1 TRBV7-9 14 NA NA
CASSLFRTNEKLFF TGTGCCAGCAGTTTATTCCGAACTAATGAAAAACTGTTTTTT TRBJ1-4 TRBV28 14 NA NA
CASSFQTGSSGGYTF TGTGCCAGCAGCTTCCAAACAGGGAGTTCGGGGGGCTACACCTTC TRBJ1-2 TRBV7-8 15 NA NA
CAWSGEGITSYEQYF TGTGCCTGGAGCGGGGAGGGGATTACCTCCTACGAGCAGTACTTC TRBJ2-7 TRBV30 15 few TRBD2
CASSFGQGDYNEQFF TGTGCCAGCAGCTTCGGACAGGGGGACTACAATGAGCAGTTCTTC TRBJ2-1 TRBV5-4 15 NA TRBD1
CAINENYSNQPQHF TGTGCCATCAATGAGAACTATAGCAATCAGCCCCAGCATTTT TRBJ1-5 TRBV10-3 14 few NA
CASSPFTPGQGAREQYF TGTGCCAGCAGCCCATTTACCCCGGGACAGGGGGCGCGCGAGCAGTACTTC TRBJ2-7 TRBV14 17 NA TRBD1
CSVAAPGERNTEAFF TGCAGCGTTGCGGCGCCAGGGGAGAGGAACACTGAAGCTTTCTTT TRBJ1-1 TRBV29-1 15 NA NA
CASSPDRTTNEKLFF TGCGCCAGCAGTCCCGACAGAACAACTAATGAAAAACTGTTTTTT TRBJ1-4 TRBV10-1 15 once NA
CASSLAPGGASAFF TGCGCCAGCAGCTTGGCGCCAGGGGGCGCGTCGGCTTTCTTT TRBJ1-1 TRBV5-1 14 NA TRBD1
CASSLLSAGLETQYF TGTGCCAGCAGCTTATTATCGGCGGGATTAGAGACCCAGTACTTC TRBJ2-5 TRBV7-2 15 NA NA
CASSLTGSETQYF TGCGCCAGCAGCCTGACAGGGTCAGAGACCCAGTACTTC TRBJ2-5 TRBV5-1 13 NA TRBD1
CASSQVGGNTEAFF TGTGCCAGCAGCCAAGTGGGGGGGAACACTGAAGCTTTCTTT TRBJ1-1 TRBV4-2 14 NA NA
CASSGGVLAKNIQYF TGTGCCAGCAGTGGCGGGGTGTTAGCCAAAAACATTCAGTACTTC TRBJ2-4 TRBV25-1 15 few NA
CASRLAGVSSYEQYF TGTGCCAGCAGGTTAGCGGGAGTTAGCTCCTACGAGCAGTACTTC TRBJ2-7 TRBV5-4 15 NA TRBD2
CASSLDGSPRQPQHF TGTGCCAGCAGCTTGGACGGTTCCCCACGACAGCCCCAGCATTTT TRBJ1-5 TRBV5-5 15 NA NA
CSARTGHEQYF TGCAGTGCTCGGACAGGGCACGAGCAGTACTTC TRBJ2-7 TRBV20-1 11 NA TRBD1
CSAGSTEAFF TGCAGTGCGGGCAGCACTGAAGCTTTCTTT TRBJ1-1 TRBV20-1 10 NA NA
CASSQIDSYGYTF TGCGCCAGCAGCCAGATAGACAGTTATGGCTACACCTTC TRBJ1-2 TRBV4-3 13 once NA
CASSLWGQGIGANVLTF TGTGCCAGCAGCTTATGGGGACAGGGAATTGGGGCCAACGTCCTGACTTTC TRBJ2-6 TRBV7-9 17 NA TRBD1
CASSTGGHGQPQHF TGTGCCAGCAGTACAGGGGGCCACGGTCAGCCCCAGCATTTT TRBJ1-5 TRBV27 14 NA TRBD1
CASSLQGGYGYTF TGTGCCAGCAGTTTGCAGGGGGGCTATGGCTACACCTTC TRBJ1-2 TRBV27 13 NA TRBD1
CASSQNKPTGRSYEQYF TGTGCCAGCAGCCAAAATAAACCGACAGGGAGGTCCTACGAGCAGTACTTC TRBJ2-7 TRBV4-2 17 NA NA
CASSSGLVGDTQYF TGTGCCAGCAGCTCCGGACTCGTCGGGGATACGCAGTATTTT TRBJ2-3 TRBV7-2 14 NA NA
CASSRRGINYGYTF TGTGCCAGCAGTCGCAGGGGAATCAACTATGGCTACACCTTC TRBJ1-2 TRBV6-5 14 once NA
CASRPRPHSNEKLFF TGTGCCAGCAGACCGAGGCCCCACTCAAATGAAAAACTGTTTTTT TRBJ1-4 TRBV6-5 15 NA NA
CASSRSLAAITSTDTQYF TGCGCCAGCAGCCGATCCCTAGCGGCGATAACTAGCACAGATACGCAGTATTTT TRBJ2-3 TRBV5-1 18 few TRBD2
CASCREASYEQYF TGTGCCAGCTGCCGGGAGGCCTCCTACGAGCAGTACTTC TRBJ2-7 TRBV18 13 few TRBD2
CASSLLDRVGYEQYF TGTGCCAGCAGTCTGCTAGACAGGGTGGGGTACGAGCAGTACTTC TRBJ2-7 TRBV2 15 few TRBD1
CARGTGEDGANVLTF TGTGCCAGAGGGACAGGGGAGGACGGGGCCAACGTCCTGACTTTC TRBJ2-6 TRBV6-1 15 NA TRBD1
CASSEAEYSGANVLTF TGTGCCAGCAGTGAAGCGGAGTACTCTGGGGCCAACGTCCTGACTTTC TRBJ2-6 TRBV6-1 16 NA NA
CASSPGQGLIGYTF TGTGCCAGCAGTCCAGGACAGGGGCTAATCGGCTACACCTTC TRBJ1-2 TRBV2 14 once TRBD1
CASRKSQETQYF TGTGCCAGCAGGAAAAGTCAGGAGACCCAGTACTTC TRBJ2-5 TRBV2 12 NA NA
CASSQDISNTEAFF TGTGCCAGCAGCCAAGATATATCGAACACTGAAGCTTTCTTT TRBJ1-1 TRBV4-2 14 NA NA
CASSLGPKGSDAFF TGTGCCAGCAGTTTAGGGCCTAAGGGGTCTGACGCGTTTTTT TRBJ1-4 TRBV28 14 few NA